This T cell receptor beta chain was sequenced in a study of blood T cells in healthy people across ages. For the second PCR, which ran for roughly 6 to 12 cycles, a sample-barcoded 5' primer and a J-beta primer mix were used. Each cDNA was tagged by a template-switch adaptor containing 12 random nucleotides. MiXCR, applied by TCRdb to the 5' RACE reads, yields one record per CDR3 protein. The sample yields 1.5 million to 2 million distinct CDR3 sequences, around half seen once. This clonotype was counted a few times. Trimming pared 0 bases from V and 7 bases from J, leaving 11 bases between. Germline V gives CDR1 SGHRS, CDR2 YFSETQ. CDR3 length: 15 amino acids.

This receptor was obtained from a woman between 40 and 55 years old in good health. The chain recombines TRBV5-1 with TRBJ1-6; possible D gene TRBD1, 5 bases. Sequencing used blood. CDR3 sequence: CASSLEGNINSPLHF. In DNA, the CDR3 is TGCGCCAGCAGCTTGGAGGGGAACATAAATTCACCCCTCCACTTT.